This T cell receptor (beta chain) was retrieved from a study of T cell repertoires in ileal Crohn's disease. Study results and limitations: Clonal expansions were more frequent in active smokers than non-smokers at surgery.

Libraries were prepared by immunoSEQ multiplex PCR; TCRdb keeps only in-frame clonotypes and omits some of them. The sample shows 7,000 to 8,500 clones, roughly 80% of them seen only once. The CDR3 length is 15 residues. From germline, CDR1 is MGHDK and CDR2 SYGVNS. V lost 2 bases and J 0 bases, leaving 11 bases between the germline ends. This clone came up once. Its cognate antigen is unknown. Sequenced material: ileal tissue. The V and J genes are TRBV25-1 and TRBJ2-7; perhaps TRBD2 as D (6 bases). The TCR originated in an adult with Crohn's disease. CDR3 amino acids: CASSENGGDSYEQYF. CDR3 nucleotide sequence: TGTGCCAGCAGTGAAAACGGCGGGGACTCCTACGAGCAGTACTTC.